The next 9 T cell receptor beta chains were all read from a single sample in a study of regulatory T cells in long-lasting Graves disease. Building of the TCR beta libraries involved iRepertoire HTBI primers and Arm-PCR of CDR3 regions. TCRdb passed the multiplex PCR reads through MiXCR, listing each CDR3 protein once. The sample shows a few hundred thousand distinct CDR3 sequences, about 10% of them seen only once. This sample's time point: newly diagnosed GD, antithyroid drugs for less than 3 months. PBMC-extracted RNA yielded the TCR library. The same sample was also studied in work on T cells in Graves' hyperthyroidism and ophthalmopathy.

Source: peripheral blood mononuclear cells (PBMCs), taken at new diagnosis, from a patient treated with antithyroid drugs. These receptors originate from a young woman with Graves disease.

This clonotype was counted at least ten times. The rearrangement uses TRBV7-9 and TRBJ1-1; a weak D match, TRBD1 (5 bases). This CDR3 has 13 residues. The V gene lost 4 bases and the J gene lost 1 base, with 7 bases spanning the gap. The germline CDR1 and CDR2 sequences are SEHNR and FQNEAQ (reference sequence). CDR3 protein: CASSWGGNTEAFF. The CDR3 region has the DNA TGTGCCAGCAGCTGGGGGGGGAACACTGAAGCTTTCTTT.

The rearrangement uses TRBV10-3 and TRBJ2-1; D may be TRBD2 (5 bases). Per the germline V gene, CDR1 is ENHRY and CDR2 is SYGVKD. Trimming stripped 3 bases from V and 15 bases from J, with 18 bases between. The CDR3 length is 13 residues. As DNA, the CDR3 is TGTGCCATCAGTGACCCTAACTCAGGACTTTGGTTCTTC. Translation gives CAISDPNSGLWFF.

This sequence joins TRBV19 and TRBJ1-1; D perhaps matches TRBD1 (5 bases). This CDR3 comprises 15 residues. Germline CDR1 and CDR2: LNHDA and SQIVND (reference sequence). Trimming pared 8 bases from V and 11 bases from J, leaving 27 bases between. CDR3 residues: CASGVLRGTYASAFF. The CDR3 DNA reads TGTGCCAGTGGGGTTTTGCGAGGGACTTATGCCTCGGCTTTCTTT. Using reference TRBV19 and TRBJ1-1 for the parts outside the CDR3, the full variable domain is DGGITQSPKYLFRKEGQNVTLSCEQNLNHDAMYWYRQDPGQGLRLIYYSQIVNDFQKGDIAEGYSVSREKKESFPLTVTSAQKNPTAFYLCASGVLRGTYASAFFGQGTRLTVV.

This clonotype was picked up many times. The chain uses TRBV28 and TRBJ1-5; D might be TRBD1 (5 bases). CDR3 length: 15 amino acids. In germline, CDR1 is MDHEN, CDR2 SYDVKM. Trimming removed 10 bases at V and 5 bases at J, with 21 bases between. This CDR3 is CATSSETGYYQPQHF. The CDR3 DNA is TGTGCCACCAGCTCGGAAACAGGCTACTATCAGCCCCAGCATTTT. Full variable domain (missing parts from reference TRBV28 and TRBJ1-5): DVKVTQSSRYLVKRTGEKVFLECVQDMDHENMFWYRQDPGLGLRLIYFSYDVKMKEKGDIPEGYSVSREKKERFSLILESASTNQTSMYLCATSSETGYYQPQHFGDGTRLSIL.

Points on this clonotype: The missing conserved phenylalanine or tryptophan at the end of this CDR3 makes a read error likely. The V and J genes are TRBV10-1 and TRBJ2-7; 7 bases map to TRBD2. The germline V gene encodes CDR1 WNHNN and CDR2 SYGVQD (reference sequence). This CDR3 is built from 13 residues. Unmatched junction bases numbered 7, after V lost 5 bases and J lost 6 bases. The CDR3 sequence: CASSLLAGAEQYL. The DNA of the CDR3 is TGCGCCAGCAGTCTGTTAGCGGGCGCCGAGCAGTACCTC.

This clonotype was seen ten or more times. The CDR3 loop is CASSETTGGVNQPQHF. The CDR3 DNA reads as TGTGCCAGCAGTGAAACGACAGGGGGCGTCAATCAGCCCCAGCATTTT. The V call is TRBV6-1, the J call TRBJ1-5; 10 bases are a match to TRBD1. CDR1 is MNHNS, CDR2 SASEGT, per germline. Unmatched junction bases numbered 4, after V lost 2 bases and J lost 3 bases. There are 16 residues in the CDR3.

Many counts were recorded for this clonotype. The chain carries TRBV4-1 and TRBJ1-5; D possibly corresponds to TRBD1 (6 bases). Germline lookup yields CDR1 MGHRA and CDR2 YSYEKL. Trimming pared 5 bases from V and 3 bases from J, leaving 11 bases between. The CDR3 sequence is 14 residues long. The CDR3 DNA is TGCGCCAGCAGCGTACAGGGTATCAATCAGCCCCAGCATTTT. This gives the protein CASSVQGINQPQHF.

Worth noting for this clonotype: This could be a read error, since a much larger clone is one nucleotide away. The V call is TRBV30, the J call TRBJ1-6, with a weak D call TRBD1 (6 bases). The germline V gene has CDR1 GTSNPN and CDR2 SVGIG (reference sequence). The CDR3 runs 16 residues. The V end was cut by 7 bases, the J end by 0 bases, with 16 bases between. CDR3 loop: CASLDRPSSYNSPLHF. The DNA for the CDR3 is TGTGCCTCACTCGACAGGCCGAGCTCCTATAATTCACCCCTCCACTTT.

This clonotype was detected many times. This sequence joins TRBV4-3 and TRBJ1-1; 8 bases map to TRBD1. CDR3 length: 17 residues. Trimming at V came to 0 bases and at J to 5 bases, leaving 11 bases not matched to a gene. Germline CDR1 is LGHNA and CDR2 is YSLEER. The CDR3 DNA sequence: TGCGCCAGCAGCCAAGATCATCAGGGGGCATCGGGGACTGAAGCTTTCTTT. It yields the protein CASSQDHQGASGTEAFF.